The T cell receptor beta chain described here comes from a study of T-cell memory formation after mild COVID-19. TCRdb recomputed calls from the 5' RACE reads with MiXCR, one row per CDR3 protein. The repertoire holds under 300,000 distinct CDR3 sequences, with 16% as singletons. Material: PBMCs or a T cell subset sorted from them (not recorded which). The TCR originated in a man aged 18 to 29 who had mild COVID-19 (a few samples of this study predate the infection). Cell type and time point are not known.

The CDR3 region is CASSARGNTEAFF. The CDR3 DNA sequence: TGTGCCAGCAGCGCCCGGGGGAACACTGAAGCTTTCTTT. The chain links TRBV13 to TRBJ1-1; D not certain. Germline-derived CDR1 and CDR2 are PRHDT and FYEKMQ (reference sequence). CDR3 size: 13 residues. The V gene lost 5 bases and the J gene lost 1 base, with 8 bases spanning the gap.